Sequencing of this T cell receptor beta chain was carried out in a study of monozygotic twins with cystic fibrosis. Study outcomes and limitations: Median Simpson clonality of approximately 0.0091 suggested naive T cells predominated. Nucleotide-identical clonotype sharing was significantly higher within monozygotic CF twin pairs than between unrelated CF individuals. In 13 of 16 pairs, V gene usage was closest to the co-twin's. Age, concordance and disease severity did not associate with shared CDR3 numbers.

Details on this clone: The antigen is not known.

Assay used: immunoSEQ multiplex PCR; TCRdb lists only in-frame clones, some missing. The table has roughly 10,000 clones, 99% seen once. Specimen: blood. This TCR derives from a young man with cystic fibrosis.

CDR3 in amino acids: CASSPANRALSYEQYF. DNA for the CDR3: TGTGCCAGCAGCCCCGCTAACAGGGCACTCTCCTACGAGCAGTACTTC. This chain joins TRBV5-5 and TRBJ2-7, with a tentative D call TRBD1 (6 bases). The CDR3 has 16 residues. V shed 4 bases and J shed 0 bases, with 17 bases lying between them. Germline CDR1 and CDR2: SGHKS and YYEKEE (reference sequence). Variable domain in full (rest from reference TRBV5-5 and TRBJ2-7): DAGVTQSPTHLIKTRGQQVTLRCSPISGHKSVSWYQQVLGQGPQFIFQYYEKEERGRGNFPDRFSARQFPNYSSELNVNALLLGDSALYLCASSPANRALSYEQYFGPGTRLTVT.